These 16 T cell receptor beta chains were sequenced from one sample in a study of cytomegalovirus exposure and HLA in healthy donors. The PCR ran on 60 Vbeta and 13 Jbeta primers. TCRdb's copy holds only in-frame clones and misses some; the assay was immunoSEQ multiplex PCR. The sample lists hundreds of thousands of clones; just under 80% were seen once. The source material was PBMCs. These receptors were collected from a boy aged 5-17 years in good health and CMV-seronegative.

This clone was seen a single time. V gene TRBV29-1 combines with J gene TRBJ1-4, with D possibly matching TRBD1 (5 bases). Germline CDR1 SQVTM, CDR2 ANQGSEA. The CDR3 has 11 amino acids. V lost 3 bases, J lost 8 bases, and 7 bases lay in between. DNA for the CDR3: TGCAGCGTTGAGGACACAGAAAAACTGTTTTTT. Translation gives CSVEDTEKLFF.

The chain employs TRBV7-9 and TRBJ1-2, with TRBD1 matching over 10 bases. V lost 1 base, J lost 5 bases, and 1 base stayed unmatched. The CDR3 has 14 amino acids. Per germline, CDR1 SEHNR and CDR2 FQNEAQ (reference sequence). This CDR3 is CASSLGTGGYGYTF. CDR3 bases: TGTGCCAGCAGCTTAGGGACAGGGGGATATGGCTACACCTTC.

This rearrangement joins TRBV5-4 to TRBJ2-1, with 14 bases fitting TRBD2. CDR1 is SGHNT, CDR2 YYREEE, per germline (reference sequence). The V gene end was trimmed by 0 bases and the J gene end by 10 bases; junction bases not matched to a gene: 3. The CDR3 runs to 15 residues. CDR3 amino acids: CASSLGRLAGGEQFF. The CDR3 region has the DNA TGTGCCAGCAGCTTGGGCAGACTAGCGGGGGGGGAGCAGTTCTTC.

This clone occurred a few times. The genes are TRBV9 and TRBJ1-1, with 10 bases identical to TRBD1. With 4 bases clipped from V and 4 bases from J, the junction kept 7 bases outside the gene matches. CDR3 size: 15 residues. The germline V gene encodes CDR1 SGDLS and CDR2 YYNGEE. This chain's CDR3 is CASSSLDRGGTEAFF. The CDR3 DNA reads TGTGCCAGCAGCTCCTTGGACAGGGGGGGCACTGAAGCTTTCTTT.

On this clone itself: The junction departs from the called germline gene at one end, perhaps through a read error. The chain recombines TRBV9 with TRBJ1-1; no firm D call. Germline assignment: CDR1 SGDLS and CDR2 YYNGEE. The CDR3 sequence is 15 residues long. Here the CDR3 DNA reads TGTGCCAGCAGCGTCTTGGGCACGTTGAACGCTGAAGCTTTCTTT. This sequence encodes CASSVLGTLNAEAFF.

The J gene is TRBJ2-1, the V gene TRBV10-2; 7 bases fit TRBD2. This CDR3 contains 15 residues. CDR1 WSHSY and CDR2 SAAADI come from the germline V gene. V was pared by 7 bases and J by 7 bases, with 13 bases of the junction left unmatched. CDR3 nucleotides: TGCGCCAGCATCTCAACCAGCGGGGCGGGTAATGAGCAGTTCTTC. Its translation is CASISTSGAGNEQFF.

This chain connects TRBV7-9 to TRBJ2-5; D is ambiguous. The end of the DNA is better explained by TRBJ2-7, so the J call may be wrong. The CDR3 has 13 amino acids. CDR1 is SEHNR, CDR2 FQNEAQ, per germline (reference sequence). The chain's CDR3 is CASMEFGSNEQYF. The CDR3 DNA sequence: TGTGCCAGCATGGAATTCGGGTCTAACGAGCAGTACTTC.

The chain couples TRBV29-1 to TRBJ2-2; a possible D gene is TRBD2 (6 bases). CDR1 SQVTM and CDR2 ANQGSEA come from the germline V gene. The V gene lost 7 bases and the J gene lost 4 bases, with 13 bases spanning the gap. CDR3 length: 13 residues. CDR3: CSACYGGTGELFF. In DNA, the CDR3 is TGCAGCGCGTGCTACGGGGGCACCGGGGAGCTGTTTTTT.

J is TRBJ1-3 and V is TRBV11-3; 9 positions agree with TRBD1. V shed 5 bases and J 1 base; nucleotides not matched to a gene: 3. CDR3 length equals 15 residues. Germline-derived CDR1 and CDR2 are SGHNT and YENEEA. The CDR3 is CASSPGTGSGNTIYF. CDR3 in DNA: TGTGCCAGCAGCCCCGGGACAGGGTCTGGAAACACCATATATTTT.

Only a few counts were recorded for this clone. The chain links TRBV2 to TRBJ1-1; 10 bases match TRBD1. This CDR3 is 11 amino acids long. Losses at the gene ends were 7 bases for V and 11 bases for J; bases not matched to a gene: 4. Per germline, CDR1 SNHLY and CDR2 FYNNEI. Here the CDR3 DNA reads TGTGCCAGCAAGCGACAGGGGGCCGCTTTCTTT. Its protein product is CASKRQGAAFF.

V gene TRBV7-9 combines with J gene TRBJ2-5; 7 nucleotides match TRBD2. Germline CDR1 and CDR2: SEHNR and FQNEAQ (reference sequence). V was pared by 5 bases and J by 7 bases, with 7 bases of the junction left unmatched. The CDR3 consists of 13 residues. CDR3 loop: CASSPGGLGTQYF. The CDR3 DNA reads TGTGCCAGCAGCCCGGGGGGATTAGGGACCCAGTACTTC.

Notes on this clone: The sample carries other DNA sequences with the same CDR3. The V gene is TRBV5-1, the J gene TRBJ1-2; 10 bases map to TRBD1. The ends lost 4 bases at V and 7 bases at J; junction bases unmatched: 4. Germline CDR1 SGHRS, CDR2 YFSETQ. The CDR3 extends over 13 amino acids. The CDR3 loop reads CASSIDRGPGYTF. The DNA for the CDR3 is TGCGCCAGCAGCATTGACAGGGGGCCTGGCTACACCTTC.

This clone came up a few times. This chain joins TRBV6-1 and TRBJ1-2; tentative D call: TRBD1 (5 bases). The CDR3 consists of 14 residues. V dropped 6 bases and J dropped 2 bases, with 13 bases sitting between them. Looked up from germline, CDR1 is MNHNS and CDR2 is SASEGT. CDR3: CASSHGGANYGYTF. DNA for the CDR3: TGTGCCAGCAGCCACGGAGGGGCGAACTATGGCTACACCTTC.

This clone was seen a handful of times. The CDR3 protein is CASSIGTYTDTQYF. In DNA form, the CDR3 reads TGCGCCAGCAGCATCGGGACATACACAGATACGCAGTATTTT. The chain employs TRBV4-1 and TRBJ2-3, with D perhaps matching TRBD1 (6 bases). V was clipped by 5 bases and J by 2 bases, with 11 bases between them. The CDR3 runs 14 residues. From germline, CDR1 is MGHRA and CDR2 YSYEKL.

The chain has TRBV6-1 and TRBJ2-6; D perhaps matches TRBD1 (5 bases). The CDR3 consists of 18 residues. Germline lookup yields CDR1 MNHNS and CDR2 SASEGT. V was trimmed by 0 bases and J by 0 bases, leaving 12 bases between them. The CDR3, as DNA: TGTGCCAGCAGTGAAGCTTGGCAGGGCCTCTCTGGGGCCAACGTCCTGACTTTC. Translation gives CASSEAWQGLSGANVLTF.

The chain employs TRBV2 and TRBJ1-1, with TRBD1 as a possible D gene (5 bases). CDR3 length equals 13 residues. V was pared by 8 bases and J by 1 base, with 11 bases between. In germline, CDR1 is SNHLY, CDR2 FYNNEI. The CDR3 sequence: CASETETNTEAFF. The CDR3 nucleotides are TGTGCCAGCGAGACAGAAACGAACACTGAAGCTTTCTTT.